This T cell receptor beta chain originates from a study of blood T cell repertoires in COVID-19. At the level of the study: Samples representing acute and convalescent COVID-19 were sourced from the United States, Italy and Spain. In each case, the material was cDNA or gDNA derived from T cells, B-cell-depleted T cells, or PBMCs.

CDR1 and CDR2 (germline): MNHNY, SVGAGI (reference sequence). Between the trimmed V and J ends, which lost 4 bases and 7 bases, there was a span of 15 bases. This CDR3 region has 14 residues. Only in-frame clones appear in the TCRdb table, and some are missing; sequencing was by immunoSEQ multiplex PCR. Of around 180,000 clones in the sample, 88% were seen once. Sequenced: peripheral blood. This TCR derives from a man in his fifties or sixties with acute or convalescent COVID-19. The chain is built from TRBV6-6 and TRBJ2-3; D is perhaps TRBD2 (5 bases). CDR3 DNA sequence: TGTGCCAGCAGTTCATCGGGAAGGTTATATACGCAGTATTTT. It encodes CASSSSGRLYTQYF.